What follows describes a single TCR beta chain. Its target antigen remains unknown. One end of the junction fails to match germline, which may point to a read error. The data originate from a study of cytotoxic CD8 clonotypes in ibrutinib-treated CLL (dated by TCRdb to the early 2020s). Looking at the study overall: The cohort had 11 relapsed/refractory and approximately 15 treatment-naive patients; 17 were IGHV unmutated. Responses were partial in around 24 patients and complete in 2; after median approximately 67 months follow-up, approximately 15 stayed in remission and some twelve progressed. An average of around 250,000 productive templates and tens of thousands of productive rearrangements was obtained per sample. Of the 85 to 90 participants in the trial, about two dozen had longitudinal samples available. Response samples were obtained after a median of about 13 months of treatment, with a range of about 6 to 36 months. Cryopreserved peripheral blood mononuclear cells were obtained before treatment, at response, and at either sustained remission or disease progression.

On a MiSeq, deep resolution sequencing aimed for a depth between 1 in 1 million and 1 in 200,000 T cells, with each clonotype covered around 9.2x on average. TCR beta libraries were generated with the immunoSEQ hsTCRB Kit. The study's own analysis went as follows. The data were analyzed with ImmunoSEQ Analyzer and ImmunoSEQ Data Assistant, and V, D and J gene assignments followed IMGT definitions. Clonality was computed as one minus normalized Shannon entropy of productive rearrangement frequencies, ranging from 0 to 1. Only overrepresented clonotypes making up at least 0.05% of each patient's repertoire were included in the public clonotype analysis. Repertoires from roughly 13 age-matched healthy donors in immuneACCESS were used as clonality controls. Sourced from immuneACCESS, this table was stored by TCRdb with only in-frame sequences that have V and J called. A share of the clones is absent; for the studies checked, an unresolved V gene accounts for under half, and the remainder has no known explanation. V, J and clone size derive from that table, while D and trimming were established from the DNA sequence. The sample records roughly 23,000 clones, 70% to 85% of which are singletons. 20% to 30% of the sample is taken by the ten largest.

For TCR beta library preparation, about 2 micrograms of genomic DNA were isolated from cryopreserved PBMCs. High-throughput TCR beta sequencing was performed on longitudinal blood samples from CLL patients receiving ibrutinib monotherapy. The patients took part in an open-label, single-center phase 2 trial of ibrutinib monotherapy. The CDR3 runs 13 amino acids, cysteine and phenylalanine included. Here the CDR3 DNA is all that survives: 39 bases in frame from base 1. Per the germline V gene, MNHNS is the CDR1 and SASEGT is the CDR2. Broad study findings and their caveats: At baseline, clonality was higher than in age-matched healthy donors and showed a strong correlation with circulating CD8+ T-cell counts. Clonality increased at ibrutinib response, stayed stable in sustained remission, and fell back toward baseline at progression. Lymph node repertoires were not examined, and the timing of sampling was not matched between patients in sustained remission and those whose disease progressed. Public clonotypes were found to be uncommon and were observed to contract or remain stable during treatment; the increase in clonality was shown to reflect expansion of private clonotypes at ibrutinib response.

Specimen: PBMCs, collected before ibrutinib treatment. This TCR was recovered from a human donor with chronic lymphocytic leukemia. The chain is assembled from TRBV6-1 and TRBJ2-7, with a weak D call of TRBD1 (5 bases match). CDR3 loop: CASSEGVLDKGSF. The DNA is TGTGCCAGCAGTGAAGGTGTCTTGGACAAGGGAAGCTTC.